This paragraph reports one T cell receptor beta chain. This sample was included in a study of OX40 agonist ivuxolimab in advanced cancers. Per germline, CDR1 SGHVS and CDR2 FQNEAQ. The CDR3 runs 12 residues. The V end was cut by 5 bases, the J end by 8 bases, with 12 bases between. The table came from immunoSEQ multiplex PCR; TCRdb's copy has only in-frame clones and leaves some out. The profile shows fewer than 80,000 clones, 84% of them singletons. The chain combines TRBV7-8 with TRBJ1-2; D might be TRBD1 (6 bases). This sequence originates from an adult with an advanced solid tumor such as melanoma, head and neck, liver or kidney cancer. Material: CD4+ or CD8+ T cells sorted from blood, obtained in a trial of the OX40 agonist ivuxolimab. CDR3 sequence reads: CASSPTGTGYTF. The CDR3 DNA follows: TGTGCCAGCAGCCCAACCGGGACAGGCTACACCTTC. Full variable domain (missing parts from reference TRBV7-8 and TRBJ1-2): GAGVSQSPRYKVAKRGQDVALRCDPISGHVSLFWYQQALGQGPEFLTYFQNEAQLDKSGLPSDRFFAERPEGSVSTLKIQRTQQEDSAVYLCASSPTGTGYTFGSGTRLTVV.